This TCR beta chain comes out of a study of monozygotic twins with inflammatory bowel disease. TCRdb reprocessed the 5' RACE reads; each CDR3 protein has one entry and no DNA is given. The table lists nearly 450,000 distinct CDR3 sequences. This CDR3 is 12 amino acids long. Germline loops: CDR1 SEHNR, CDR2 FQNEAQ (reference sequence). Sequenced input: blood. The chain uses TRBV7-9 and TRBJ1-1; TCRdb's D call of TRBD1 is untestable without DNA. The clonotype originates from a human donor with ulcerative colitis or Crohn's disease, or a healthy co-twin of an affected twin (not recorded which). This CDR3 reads CASSSLDGEAFF. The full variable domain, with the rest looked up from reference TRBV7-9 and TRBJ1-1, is DTGVSQNPRHKITKRGQNVTFRCDPISEHNRLYWYRQTLGQGPEFLTYFQNEAQLEKSRLLSDRFSAERPKGSFSTLEIQRTEQGDSAMYLCASSSLDGEAFFGQGTRLTVV.